Ten or more counts support the clone carrying this TCR beta chain. Its antigen is as yet unknown. Deletions cut 3 bases from V and 5 bases from J, with 13 bases between. Germline V gives CDR1 LNHDA, CDR2 SQIVND (reference sequence). The CDR3 has 14 residues. The data are from a study of Graves' ophthalmopathy and Graves' hyperthyroidism. Study findings and constraints: Ophthalmopathy progression predictions by the model showed nearly 75% specificity and about 71% sensitivity.

RNA transcripts were the template, and TCR beta CDR3 regions were amplified from them. A first-round RT-PCR used HTBI primers, followed by a second-round multiplex PCR. In TCRdb, the multiplex PCR reads were re-called with MiXCR into one record per CDR3 protein. The sample contains hundreds of thousands of distinct CDR3 sequences, roughly 21% of which appear only once. Diagnosis used clinical symptoms, serum thyroxine, TRAb, thyroid ultrasound and orbital computed tomography. PBMCs were density-gradient isolated from around 11 ml fresh blood. Sample: peripheral blood. V is TRBV19 and J is TRBJ1-1; D not certain. This clonotype was obtained from a woman aged 18-30 years with stable Graves' hyperthyroidism. The CDR3 DNA sequence: TGTGCCAGTAGTATGTCTTTCTTAGGGACTGAAGCTTTCTTT. It translates to CASSMSFLGTEAFF.